Following are 22 T cell receptor beta chains from one sample sequenced in a study of Tregs in tolerant kidney transplant recipients. Data came from immunoSEQ multiplex PCR; TCRdb stores just in-frame clones and leaves some out. The sample carries some 70,000 clones, roughly 89% recorded once. The sample taken for sequencing was CD4+ T cells from blood. These receptors were taken from a human donor in good health.

This sequence joins TRBV9 and TRBJ1-1; a possible D gene is TRBD1 (6 bases). Germline assignment: CDR1 SGDLS and CDR2 YYNGEE. V lost 0 bases, J lost 7 bases, and 13 bases lay in between. The CDR3 is made up of 14 amino acids. CDR3 sequence: CASSVAQTGSEAFF. Here the CDR3 DNA reads TGTGCCAGCAGCGTAGCTCAGACAGGTAGTGAAGCTTTCTTT.

CDR3 residues: CASTEQGAKQPQHF. The CDR3 nucleotides read TGTGCCAGCACCGAACAGGGGGCAAAGCAGCCCCAGCATTTT. The V gene is TRBV6-6, the J gene TRBJ1-5, with TRBD1 matching 9 bases. The CDR3 runs to 14 residues. Germline CDR1 is MNHNY and CDR2 is SVGAGI (reference sequence). The J segment lost 7 bases and the V segment lost 7 bases, leaving 8 bases of the junction unmatched.

This clone was observed a single time. CDR3 nucleotide sequence: TGTGCCAGCAGTTTTCGTGCCAGGGGTCGTAACGAGCAGTACTTC. This encodes CASSFRARGRNEQYF. This chain links TRBV27 with TRBJ2-7; possible D gene TRBD1, 6 bases. The CDR3 contains 15 residues. V lost 3 bases and J 5 bases, leaving 17 bases between the germline ends. The V gene's germline CDR1 is MNHEY and CDR2 SMNVEV (reference sequence).

This clone was detected a few times. The genes are TRBV7-2 and TRBJ1-1; D is unclear. The CDR3 totals 14 residues. The V end was cut by 1 base, the J end by 1 base, with 7 bases between. Germline CDR1 reads SGHTA; CDR2 reads FQGNSA. The CDR3 DNA reads as TGTGCCAGCAGCTTAGGAGGGTCGAACACTGAAGCTTTCTTT. Protein: CASSLGGSNTEAFF.

This chain links TRBV11-2 with TRBJ2-5, with D tentatively TRBD2 (5 bases). V lost 5 bases and J lost 7, with 20 bases in between. The CDR3 loop spans 15 amino acids. The V gene's germline CDR1 is SGHAT and CDR2 FQNNGV. CDR3 nucleotide sequence: TGTGCCAGCAGCCCGTATGGTTCAAGAGGAGGGACCCAGTACTTC. It yields the protein CASSPYGSRGGTQYF.

This clone was recorded a few times. The rearrangement uses TRBV5-4 and TRBJ2-7; a possible D gene is TRBD1 (6 bases). Germline values: CDR1 SGHNT, CDR2 YYREEE (reference sequence). There are 15 residues in the CDR3. Trimming took off 6 bases at V and 4 bases at J, with 20 bases between the two ends. CDR3: CASTIQGRVKYEQYF. The CDR3 region has the DNA TGTGCCAGCACCATACAGGGTCGGGTAAAATACGAGCAGTACTTC.

The chain carries TRBV7-2 and TRBJ2-7, with a weak D call TRBD1 (6 bases). V lost 3 bases and J 6 bases, leaving 12 bases between the germline ends. CDR3 length equals 13 residues. From germline, CDR1 is SGHTA and CDR2 FQGNSA. Written as DNA, the CDR3 is TGTGCCAGCAGCTTCCGTCTAGGGGGCGAGCAGTACTTC. It codes for CASSFRLGGEQYF.

The V call is TRBV6-1, the J call TRBJ1-5; 9 positions agree with TRBD1. CDR1 and CDR2 from the germline V gene are MNHNS and SASEGT. The CDR3 covers 14 residues. With V trimmed by 11 bases and J by 4 bases, 9 bases remained unmatched. The CDR3 here is CAGRTGGLNQPQHF. CDR3 nucleotide sequence: TGTGCCGGTCGAACAGGGGGCTTGAATCAGCCCCAGCATTTT.

This rearrangement joins TRBV9 to TRBJ2-1; D gene ambiguous. CDR1 is SGDLS and CDR2 is YYNGEE in the germline V gene. CDR3 length: 13 amino acids. V lost 4 bases, J lost 5 bases, and 10 bases lay in between. The DNA for the CDR3 is TGTGCCAGCAGCTCCAGGCAAAACAATGAGCAGTTCTTC. It encodes CASSSRQNNEQFF.

V usage is TRBV27 and J usage is TRBJ1-2; 10 bases fit TRBD1. The CDR3 consists of 15 residues. With V trimmed by 6 bases and J by 3 bases, 7 bases remained unmatched. The germline CDR1 and CDR2 sequences are MNHEY and SMNVEV (reference sequence). For the CDR3, the DNA is TGTGCCAGCAGCCCTACCGGGACAGGGGACTATGGCTACACCTTC. This codes for CASSPTGTGDYGYTF.

The J gene is TRBJ2-1, the V gene TRBV7-9; 10 bases fit TRBD2. The V gene's germline CDR1 is SEHNR and CDR2 FQNEAQ (reference sequence). The CDR3 is 15 residues long. V trimming: 2 bases; J trimming: 7 bases; junction bases outside the gene matches: 5. The CDR3 is CASSLLSGGENEQFF. The CDR3 bases are TGTGCCAGCAGCTTATTAAGCGGGGGGGAGAATGAGCAGTTCTTC.

The J gene is TRBJ2-7, the V gene TRBV6-6; D call uncertain. The CDR3 length is 11 residues. Trimming shortened V by 5 bases and J by 2 bases, and 4 bases separated the two germline ends. Germline CDR1 MNHNY, CDR2 SVGAGI (reference sequence). This chain's CDR3 is CASSRAYEQYF. CDR3 DNA: TGTGCCAGCAGTCGAGCCTACGAGCAGTACTTC.

CDR3 residues: CSVGGKGDEQYF. As DNA, the CDR3 is TGCAGCGTGGGCGGGAAGGGAGACGAGCAGTACTTC. V is TRBV29-1 and J is TRBJ2-7; D possibly corresponds to TRBD2 (6 bases). The CDR3 sequence is 12 residues long. Germline lookup yields CDR1 SQVTM and CDR2 ANQGSEA. With 6 bases removed from V and 5 bases from J, the gap between germline ends came to 14 bases.

The chain has TRBV5-4 and TRBJ1-1, with a possible D match to TRBD1 (5 bases). Trimming left V 1 base short and J 1 base short, with 11 bases between. The CDR3 is 15 amino acids. Germline values: CDR1 SGHNT, CDR2 YYREEE (reference sequence). This chain's CDR3 is CASSLSLRGNTEAFF. The CDR3 nucleotides are TGTGCCAGCAGCTTGTCGTTGAGGGGGAACACTGAAGCTTTCTTT.

The J gene is TRBJ2-7, the V gene TRBV14; tentative D call: TRBD2 (6 bases). The CDR3 is 14 residues long. Germline V lookup: CDR1 SGHDN, CDR2 FVKESK. Trimming cost V 2 bases and J 3 bases, with 11 bases left between them. In DNA, the CDR3 is TGTGCCAGCAGCCAATTCTCCGGGAGCTACGAGCAGTACTTC. Amino acids: CASSQFSGSYEQYF.

This clone was seen a single time. The V call is TRBV6-5, the J call TRBJ1-1; the D is unclear. This CDR3 has 12 residues. V lost 6 bases and J lost 5, with 10 bases in between. Germline-derived CDR1 and CDR2 are MNHEY and SVGAGI. The chain's CDR3 is CASSREGTEAFF. The CDR3 DNA is TGTGCCAGCAGCCGAGAGGGAACTGAAGCTTTCTTT.

The chain combines TRBV5-1 with TRBJ2-5, with 9 bases identical to TRBD1. This CDR3 comprises 16 residues. The V gene's germline CDR1 is SGHRS and CDR2 YFSETQ. With 4 bases clipped from V and 0 bases from J, the junction kept 7 bases outside the gene matches. The CDR3, as DNA: TGCGCCAGCAGCCCCGGACAGGGGTGGCACCAAGAGACCCAGTACTTC. Residues: CASSPGQGWHQETQYF.

The chain is built from TRBV7-2 and TRBJ2-5; possibly TRBD1 or TRBD2 for D (5 bases each). V dropped 4 bases and J dropped 2 bases, with 11 bases sitting between them. The CDR3 has 14 residues. Germline V gene lookup returns CDR1 SGHTA and CDR2 FQGNSA. The CDR3 here is CASSWDAAQETQYF. CDR3 DNA: TGTGCCAGCAGCTGGGACGCAGCTCAAGAGACCCAGTACTTC.

The chain is built from TRBV4-1 and TRBJ1-2, with D hard to call. V lost 0 bases, J lost 5 bases, and 7 bases lay in between. The length of the CDR3 is 13 residues. CDR1 is MGHRA, CDR2 YSYEKL, per germline. The CDR3 here is CASSQETGYGYTF. CDR3 coding DNA: TGCGCCAGCAGCCAAGAAACTGGATATGGCTACACCTTC.

This clone is medium-sized in the sample. The rearrangement links TRBV19 to TRBJ2-7, with no clear D. The V end was cut by 1 base, the J end by 2 bases, with 9 bases between. CDR3 length: 14 amino acids. Per the germline V gene, CDR1 is LNHDA and CDR2 is SQIVND (reference sequence). The CDR3 nucleotides are TGTGCCAGTAGTATAGCAGAGGTCCCCTACGAGCAGTACTTC. Translating gives CASSIAEVPYEQYF.

This chain connects TRBV4-1 to TRBJ2-5; D is perhaps TRBD2 (5 bases). This CDR3 comprises 14 residues. Between the trimmed V and J ends, which lost 2 bases and 1 base, there was a span of 8 bases. Germline V gives CDR1 MGHRA, CDR2 YSYEKL. The CDR3 is CASSQTGLQETQYF. In DNA, the CDR3 is TGCGCCAGCAGCCAAACCGGACTCCAAGAGACCCAGTACTTC.

This sequence joins TRBV25-1 and TRBJ2-3, with 7 bases lining up with TRBD2. The J segment lost 1 base and the V segment lost 1 base, leaving 2 bases of the junction unmatched. Per germline, CDR1 MGHDK and CDR2 SYGVNS. This CDR3 contains 15 residues. The CDR3 DNA sequence: TGTGCCAGCAGTGAATTTCGGGGGGGCACAGATACGCAGTATTTT. Encoded protein: CASSEFRGGTDTQYF.